This TCR beta chain came from a study of response to subunit inactivated influenza vaccine. Study-wide results and caveats: The authors offered the suggestion that each seasonal influenza vaccination recruits few new T cells.

In this sample, this clonotype turned up many times. Its antigen is still unknown. Germline V gene lookup returns CDR1 SNHLY and CDR2 FYNNEI. The CDR3 loop spans 14 amino acids. V lost 0 bases and J lost 6, with 8 bases in between. Using its own MiXCR run on the RT-PCR reads, TCRdb lists one record per CDR3 protein. This table holds 650,000 or so distinct CDR3 sequences, 14% found once. V usage is TRBV2 and J usage is TRBJ2-2; D not resolved. This TCR was recovered from a man in his fifties who received an inactivated influenza vaccine. The sample here was PBMCs from blood, taken roughly 15 days before vaccination. The CDR3 protein is CASSEALGAGELFF. CDR3 DNA sequence: TGTGCCAGCAGTGAAGCGCTTGGGGCCGGGGAGCTGTTTTTT.